What follows is one T cell receptor beta chain and its context. Primers included in the PCR were 60 Vbeta and 13 Jbeta primers. TCRdb keeps only in-frame clones here, not all; method: immunoSEQ multiplex PCR. The sample includes approximately 130,000 clones. The sample is drawn from a study of cytomegalovirus exposure and HLA in healthy donors. The CDR3 is 16 residues long. V shed 1 base and J shed 4 bases, with 17 bases lying between them. The V gene's germline CDR1 is SGHNT and CDR2 YYREEE (reference sequence). The chain links TRBV5-4 to TRBJ1-1; possibly TRBD1 for D (6 bases). The sequence was obtained from a woman in her sixties in good health and CMV-seronegative. Sequencing was done on a sample of PBMCs. CDR3: CASSLKERGGFTEAFF. The CDR3 nucleotides read TGTGCCAGCAGCTTGAAGGAGCGTGGGGGCTTCACTGAAGCTTTCTTT.